This T cell receptor (beta chain) was captured in a study of T cell repertoires in cytomegalovirus infection. Turning to this clonotype: Its antigen remains unknown.

Looked up from germline, CDR1 is KGHDR and CDR2 is SFDVKD. J lost 6 bases, V lost 3 bases, and 13 bases had no gene match. The CDR3 runs 17 residues. MiXCR was run by TCRdb on the reads, yielding one entry per CDR3 protein. Altogether 450,000 to 550,000 distinct CDR3 sequences are present, 42% being singletons, with the ten largest covering roughly two fifths. Sample: cultured PBMCs, taken from culture after CMV antigen stimulation. The genes are TRBV24-1 and TRBJ1-1, with 9 bases identical to TRBD1. The TCR comes from a human donor in good health (CMV status not recorded). Some clones in this sample may be carry-over from other donors' samples. The CDR3 DNA follows: TGTGCCACCAGTGATCCCAAAAGCGGGACAGGGAGCTCTGAAGCTTTCTTT. Translation: CATSDPKSGTGSSEAFF.